These T cell receptor beta chains were read from a single sample in a study of blood T cell repertoires in COVID-19. The data were produced by immunoSEQ multiplex PCR, yet TCRdb's version contains in-frame clones alone and is incomplete. The table lists about 200,000 clones, 75% to 90% of them singletons, with roughly 2.3% in the top ten. Specimen: peripheral blood. Receptors were obtained from a man aged 25 to 45 who had recovered from COVID-19. Each CDR3 is given with its conserved first and last residue. The order of the fields is J gene, clone size, V gene, D gene, CDR3 DNA, CDR3 protein. A D gene is named only where the DNA matches it firmly. Size is stated for part of the rows, as once, few or many counts, or as a class when the clone is expanded.

TRBJ1-1 | once | TRBV18 | NA | TGTGCCAGCTCAGAACGGGGATGGAACACTGAAGCTTTCTTT | CASSERGWNTEAFF
TRBJ1-2 | NA | TRBV28 | NA | TGTGCCAGCACCCCTGGAGAGGGCGGGTACTATGGCTACACCTTC | CASTPGEGGYYGYTF
TRBJ2-2 | NA | TRBV10-1 | TRBD1 | TGCGCCAGCAAGTCCGGGACAGCCATACGAGACACCGGGGAGCTGTTTTTT | CASKSGTAIRDTGELFF
TRBJ2-1 | NA | TRBV24-1 | TRBD2 | TGTGCCACCAGTGATAGCGGGGGGGCAGAGTTCTTC | CATSDSGGAEFF
TRBJ2-7 | NA | TRBV5-1 | NA | TGCGCCAGCAGCTTGGCCGTTCGGGAGGAGCAGTACTTC | CASSLAVREEQYF
TRBJ1-4 | NA | TRBV10-3 | NA | TGTGCCATCAGTGGGACAGATGAAAAACTGTTTTTT | CAISGTDEKLFF
TRBJ1-6 | NA | TRBV3-1/TRBV3-2 | TRBD1 | TGTGCCAGCCAGGGGGATTATAATTCACCCCTCCACTTT | CASQGDYNSPLHF
TRBJ2-7 | NA | TRBV7-2 | TRBD1 | TGTGCCAGCCCCTCCGGGACAGCCTCCTACGAGCAGTACTTC | CASPSGTASYEQYF
TRBJ1-2 | NA | TRBV6-2/TRBV6-3 | TRBD1 | TGTGCCAGCAGCAAATCTGGGACAGGGAAGTTGGCTAACTATGGCTACACCTTC | CASSKSGTGKLANYGYTF
TRBJ2-7 | NA | TRBV6-1 | NA | TGTGCCAGCAGTGATCCCACCTACGAGCAGTACTTC | CASSDPTYEQYF
TRBJ1-2 | NA | TRBV18 | TRBD1 | TGTGCCAGCTCACCTATGAGGGGACAGCTGGATTTTGGCTACACCTTC | CASSPMRGQLDFGYTF
TRBJ1-4 | NA | TRBV6-5 | TRBD1 | TGTGCCAGCAGTTACTCGGGACAGCCTAATGAAAAACTGTTTTTT | CASSYSGQPNEKLFF
TRBJ1-1 | NA | TRBV4-1 | NA | TGCGCCAGCAGCCAAGAGGAGGGGATTTTGAAAGCTTTCTTT | CASSQEEGILKAFF
TRBJ2-7 | NA | TRBV6-5 | NA | TGTGCCAGCAGTTACATCGGTCAGGGGACCGGCGAGCAGTACTTC | CASSYIGQGTGEQYF
TRBJ2-5 | NA | TRBV30 | TRBD2 | TGTGCTTTGGAGGAGAAGCGGGGGCCCGGAGAGACCCAGTACTTC | CALEEKRGPGETQYF
TRBJ2-7 | NA | TRBV4-1 | NA | TGCGCCAGCAGCTCCGGACTTTCCTACGAGCAGTACTTC | CASSSGLSYEQYF
TRBJ2-2 | NA | TRBV25-1 | NA | TGTGCCAGCAGTGAGATCGGAGTTCTTGCGAACACCGGGGAGCTGTTTTTT | CASSEIGVLANTGELFF
TRBJ1-5 | NA | TRBV6-1 | NA | TGTGCCAGCAGTGAATGGGCAGAGAGCAATCAGCCCCAGCATTTT | CASSEWAESNQPQHF
TRBJ2-7 | NA | TRBV15 | NA | TGTGCCACCAGCAGAGATCGAGGTTTTCAAGAGCAGTACTTC | CATSRDRGFQEQYF
TRBJ2-7 | NA | TRBV7-9 | NA | TGTGCCAGCACCTTCGGGACTTACGAGCAGTACTTC | CASTFGTYEQYF
TRBJ1-1 | NA | TRBV27 | NA | TGTGCCAGCAGTTTAAACAGGGTGGACACTGAAGCTTTCTTT | CASSLNRVDTEAFF
TRBJ2-2 | once | TRBV12-3/TRBV12-4 | NA | TGTGCCAGCAGTCCCCCCTACACCGGGGAGCTGTTTTTT | CASSPPYTGELFF
TRBJ2-2 | NA | TRBV2 | NA | TGTGCCAGTGAACCCTTAACTGGCACCGGGGAGCTGTTTTTT | CASEPLTGTGELFF
TRBJ2-3 | NA | TRBV20-1 | NA | TGCAGTGCTAGACGGAGAGATACGCAGTATTTT | CSARRRDTQYF
TRBJ1-5 | NA | TRBV7-9 | NA | TGTGCCAGCAGCTCGACAGAGAATCAGCCCCAGCATTTT | CASSSTENQPQHF
TRBJ1-2 | NA | TRBV11-3 | TRBD1 | TGTGCCAGCAGCTTAGATGGGACAGGGAATGGCTACACCTTC | CASSLDGTGNGYTF
TRBJ1-2 | NA | TRBV7-4 | NA | TGTGCCAGCAGCGCCACACCGTCGCCCATCCCAGGTAACTATGGCTACACCTTC | CASSATPSPIPGNYGYTF
TRBJ1-5 | NA | TRBV27 | NA | TGTGCCAGCAGTTTTACGTCAGAATATCAGCCCCAGCATTTT | CASSFTSEYQPQHF
TRBJ2-1 | few | TRBV9 | NA | TGTGCCAGCAGCGTTACACAAGTCTCCTACAATGAGCAGTTCTTC | CASSVTQVSYNEQFF
TRBJ2-7 | NA | TRBV5-5 | NA | TGTGCCAGCAGCTTGGCAGACTACGAGCAGTACTTC | CASSLADYEQYF
TRBJ2-4 | once | TRBV5-1 | TRBD1 | TGCGCCAGCAGCCCGGGGACAGGGGGGAACATTCAGTACTTC | CASSPGTGGNIQYF
TRBJ2-7 | NA | TRBV5-1 | TRBD2 | TGCGCCAGCAGCTTGGTCGGTAGCGGGGGATCCTACGAGCAGTACTTC | CASSLVGSGGSYEQYF
TRBJ2-7 | NA | TRBV7-2 | TRBD2 | TGTGCCAGCAGCTTCGAGCGGGGGACCTACGAGCAGTACTTC | CASSFERGTYEQYF
TRBJ2-5 | NA | TRBV27 | TRBD1 | TGTGCCAGCAGTTTGGACAGGCAGAGGCAGGAGACCCAGTACTTC | CASSLDRQRQETQYF
TRBJ2-3 | NA | TRBV13 | TRBD2 | TGTGCCAGCAGCCCTCCTAGCGGGGGGGCCCCAGATACGCAGTATTTT | CASSPPSGGAPDTQYF
TRBJ1-2 | NA | TRBV7-6 | TRBD1 | TGTGCCAGCAGCTTCGGGCTCCGGGACAGGGGGCGCATTGGCTACACCTTC | CASSFGLRDRGRIGYTF
TRBJ1-2 | NA | TRBV28 | TRBD1 | TGTGCCAGCAGAGTACAGGGGGTTAGTGGCTACACCTTC | CASRVQGVSGYTF
TRBJ2-7 | NA | TRBV5-1 | TRBD1 | TGCGCCAGCAGCCCTAACAGGGGGCGGAGCTCCTACGAGCAGTACTTC | CASSPNRGRSSYEQYF
TRBJ1-3 | NA | TRBV3-1/TRBV3-2 | TRBD1 | TGTGCCAGCAGCCATGACAGGGGCGCAGGGGGAAACACCATATATTTT | CASSHDRGAGGNTIYF
TRBJ2-1 | NA | TRBV6-4 | TRBD2 | TGTGCCAGCAGTGACTTACCAGGGACTAGCGGGGGGGCTGAGCAGTTCTTC | CASSDLPGTSGGAEQFF
TRBJ1-1 | NA | TRBV28 | NA | TGTGCCAGCCCAGCCGGGACAATGAACACTGAAGCTTTCTTT | CASPAGTMNTEAFF
TRBJ1-5 | NA | TRBV20-1 | NA | TGCAGTGCTAGTCTATCCCGGGCAGGGAATCAGCCCCAGCATTTT | CSASLSRAGNQPQHF
TRBJ1-2 | once | TRBV6-2/TRBV6-3 | NA | TGTGCCAGCAGCCTCACGGGCAGGGAGGATGGCTACACCTTC | CASSLTGREDGYTF
TRBJ2-3 | NA | TRBV5-8 | NA | TGTGCCAGCAGCTTGGATGAAGGGGTTCGGGGCACAGATACGCAGTATTTT | CASSLDEGVRGTDTQYF
TRBJ2-5 | NA | TRBV5-6 | TRBD2 | TGTGCCAGCAGCTTAGGCGGCGGGGGGGCCCGAGAGACCCAGTACTTC | CASSLGGGGARETQYF